The clone carrying this TCR beta chain appeared a few times. These data belong to a study of identical twins. MiXCR, run by TCRdb on the 5' RACE reads, gives a single entry per CDR3 protein. The sample contains roughly 750,000 distinct CDR3 sequences, 21% of which appear only once. A further study also used this sample, focusing on T cells expressing NK-cell markers. From that report: These clonotypes, the leaders elsewhere, also led the CD3+CD56-NKG2C+ fraction in a few donors.

The source material was PBMCs. This TCR came from a woman under 30 in good health.

This CDR3 reads CASTRYTDTQYF. In nucleotides, the CDR3 is TGTGCCAGCACCCGGTACACAGATACGCAGTATTTT. This chain links TRBV12-3 or TRBV12-4 with TRBJ2-3; D remains ambiguous. CDR3 length: 12 residues. V gave up 7 bases and J gave up 2 bases, with 7 bases separating them.